Shown below are 20 T cell receptor beta chains from a single sample sequenced in a study of T cells in Graves' hyperthyroidism and ophthalmopathy (dated by TCRdb to between 2018 and 2021). The receptor library was made with multiplex PCR. Sequencing relied on an Illumina HiSeq 2000. TCR beta CDR3 regions were amplified from RNA transcripts. The first round of RT-PCR for the TCR CDR3 was performed with the HTBI primer set and the Qiagen OneStep RT-PCR kit. The public reads were reprocessed in TCRdb via fastp at Q25 and MiXCR, keeping in-frame beta chains. Entries that share a CDR3 protein sequence are merged under the most common genes and DNA. This sample comprises about 59,000 distinct CDR3 sequences, around 50% of them detected only once. 3% to 4% of the sample goes to the ten largest clones. Source material: blood. The receptors here all came from a woman aged 60-70 years with Graves' ophthalmopathy.

The chain uses TRBV20-1 and TRBJ2-7, with 14 bases aligning to TRBD2. From germline, CDR1 is DFQATT and CDR2 SNEGSKA (reference sequence). V was clipped by 3 bases and J by 5 bases; unmatched bases: 9. The CDR3 is made up of 16 amino acids. CDR3 sequence: CSARGLAGVRGHEQYF. CDR3 DNA: TGCAGTGCTAGGGGACTAGCGGGAGTGCGGGGTCACGAGCAGTACTTC.

On this clonotype itself: The conserved closing phenylalanine or tryptophan is absent in this CDR3, likely reflecting a read error. The DNA is left out, because the CDR3 cannot be placed on it with certainty; the CDR3 is given as TCRdb lists it. This chain uses TRBV6-1 with TRBJ2-5; the D segment call TRBD1 is taken from the table without a DNA check. A total of 13 residues make up the CDR3, ends included. The germline CDR1 and CDR2 sequences are MNHNS and SASEGT. The chain's CDR3 is CASSVGGKETQDL.

This clonotype was found many times. V gene TRBV7-2 combines with J gene TRBJ1-5; D remains ambiguous. The germline V and J ends were trimmed by 3 bases and 4 bases, with 7 bases remaining between them. Per the germline V gene, CDR1 is SGHTA and CDR2 is FQGNSA. The CDR3 loop spans 13 amino acids. The CDR3, as DNA: TGTGCCAGCAGCTTGGTCCCTAATCAGCCCCAGCATTTT. This sequence encodes CASSLVPNQPQHF.

This clonotype was seen at least ten times. A single base separates this from a much larger clone, so it may be a read error. The gene calls are TRBV6-4 and TRBJ1-1, with a tentative D call TRBD1 (6 bases). Per germline, CDR1 MRHNA and CDR2 SNTAGT. CDR3 length equals 14 residues. Trimming left V 6 bases short and J 4 bases short, with 15 bases between. CDR3 region: CASRLDDRSTEAFF. CDR3 nucleotides: TGTGCCAGCAGATTGGACGACAGGAGCACTGAAGCTTTCTTT.

This chain links TRBV7-9 with TRBJ2-3, with TRBD1 as a possible D gene (6 bases). Germline CDR1 SEHNR, CDR2 FQNEAQ (reference sequence). The CDR3 has 16 residues. Deletions cut 4 bases from V and 5 bases from J, with 19 bases between. The CDR3 spells CASSSSGTGFEDTQYF. In DNA, the CDR3 is TGTGCCAGCAGCTCGTCCGGCACAGGGTTTGAAGATACGCAGTATTTT.

This chain connects TRBV12-3 or TRBV12-4 to TRBJ1-6; a possible D gene is TRBD1 (5 bases). V lost 6 bases and J 8 bases, leaving 17 bases between the germline ends. The CDR3 covers 15 residues. CDR3 residues: CASRLAGAEDSPLHF. The CDR3 DNA reads TGTGCCAGCAGACTAGCCGGGGCAGAGGATTCACCCCTCCACTTT.

The genes are TRBV7-2 and TRBJ1-2; perhaps TRBD1 as D (5 bases). This CDR3 contains 14 residues. Germline-derived CDR1 and CDR2 are SGHTA and FQGNSA. V was clipped by 5 bases and J by 3 bases, with 13 bases between them. Written as DNA, the CDR3 is TGTGCCAGCAGCCAGGGAGGTTCTCACTATGGCTACACCTTC. This translates into CASSQGGSHYGYTF.

This CDR3 is CAISDQAGNYGYTF. CDR3 DNA sequence: TGTGCCATCAGTGATCAGGCAGGGAACTATGGCTACACCTTC. This rearrangement joins TRBV10-3 to TRBJ1-2, with D perhaps matching TRBD1 (5 bases). In germline, CDR1 is ENHRY, CDR2 SYGVKD. This CDR3 has 14 residues. The ends were cut back, 3 bases at V and 2 bases at J, with 10 bases in the middle.

This clonotype was counted at least ten times. The chain joins TRBV5-1 to TRBJ1-1; tentative D call: TRBD1 (6 bases). V gave up 7 bases and J gave up 1 base, with 11 bases separating them. This CDR3 region has 13 residues. Looked up from germline, CDR1 is SGHRS and CDR2 is YFSETQ. For the CDR3, the DNA is TGCGCCAGCGGAAAGGGGGGGAACACTGAAGCTTTCTTT. Translation: CASGKGGNTEAFF.

The chain couples TRBV7-3 to TRBJ2-7; D unresolved. The CDR3 consists of 11 residues. V lost 5 bases to trimming and J lost 7 bases, with 9 bases between them. From germline, CDR1 is SGHTA and CDR2 FQGTGA. This CDR3 is CASSLMGEQYF. DNA of the CDR3: TGTGCCAGCAGCCTAATGGGAGAGCAGTACTTC.

As concerns this clonotype: Compared with germline, one end of the junction differs, possibly owing to a read error. The chain combines TRBV5-6 with TRBJ2-3, with 7 bases aligning to TRBD2. CDR3 length: 16 residues. Germline-derived CDR1 and CDR2 are SGHDT and YYEEEE. CDR3 DNA: TGTGCCAGCAGCTTAGCCTCGGACCGCAGCGGGGATACTCAGTATTTC. Its translation: CASSLASDRSGDTQYF.

This clonotype was seen many times. The gene calls are TRBV12-5 and TRBJ2-1, with D possibly TRBD1 on 6 matching bases. The CDR3 loop spans 15 amino acids. Germline-derived CDR1 and CDR2 are LGHNT and FRNRAP. With 0 bases removed from V and 3 bases from J, the gap between germline ends came to 9 bases. The CDR3 is CASGLVPRGYNEQFF. The CDR3 DNA reads TGTGCTAGTGGTTTGGTACCCAGGGGCTACAATGAGCAGTTCTTC.

This clonotype was seen ten or more times. This chain uses TRBV20-1 with TRBJ2-3; 9 bases align to TRBD2. Germline trimming cut 3 bases from V and 3 bases from J; bases unmatched to any gene: 4. This CDR3 is 14 amino acids long. CDR1 and CDR2 (germline): DFQATT, SNEGSKA (reference sequence). CDR3 in DNA: TGCAGTGCTAGTAGCGGGAGTTTGACAGATACGCAGTATTTT. This translates into CSASSGSLTDTQYF.

This clonotype occurred once. The chain uses TRBV5-4 and TRBJ2-1; tentative D call: TRBD1 (5 bases). Germline V gene sequence: CDR1 SGHNT, CDR2 YYREEE (reference sequence). The CDR3 covers 12 residues. With 7 bases removed from V and 9 bases from J, the gap between germline ends came to 14 bases. As DNA, the CDR3 is TGTGCCAGCCGCCGAGACAGAGCTGAGCAGTTCTTC. Translating gives CASRRDRAEQFF.

A note on this clonotype: The junction departs from germline at one end; a sequencing error may be responsible. This chain connects TRBV6-5 to TRBJ1-6, with TRBD1 matching over 8 bases. CDR1 is MNHEY and CDR2 is SVGAGI in the germline V gene. The CDR3 is 14 amino acids. The chain's CDR3 is CASSTLGSTGALYF. For the CDR3, the DNA is TGTGCCAGCAGTACCCTCGGGTCGACAGGGGCCCTCTACTTT.

Turning to this clonotype: A read error is possible here, since a much larger clone lies one base away. The rearrangement links TRBV18 to TRBJ2-7, with 9 nucleotides matching TRBD2. The CDR3 contains 15 residues. Germline V lookup: CDR1 KGHSH, CDR2 LQKENI. The CDR3 reads CASSPLSSGTYERYF. Here the CDR3 DNA reads TGTGCCAGCTCACCATTATCTAGCGGGACCTACGAGCGGTACTTC.

In this sample, this clonotype turned up once. V and J are TRBV15 and TRBJ2-5, with TRBD2 matching 8 bases. The CDR3 consists of 16 residues. J lost 4 bases, V lost 5 bases, and 12 bases had no gene match. Germline V gene sequence: CDR1 LNHNV, CDR2 YYDKDF (reference sequence). Here the CDR3 DNA reads TGTGCCACCAGCGCTCCCACGGGGGGGCTCGGAGAGACCCAGTACTTC. It is translated as CATSAPTGGLGETQYF.

Turning to this clonotype: At one of its ends the junction is not consistent with the germline gene, which may arise from a read error. V and J are TRBV6-5 and TRBJ1-5; tentatively, D is TRBD1 (5 bases). Per the germline V gene, CDR1 is MNHEY and CDR2 is SVGAGI. The CDR3 extends over 12 amino acids. The CDR3 loop reads CASSQGESAPAF. The CDR3 DNA is TGTGCCAGCAGCCAGGGAGAATCAGCCCCAGCATTT.

A remark on this clonotype: The limits of the CDR3 on the DNA are not certain, so only TCRdb's listed CDR3 is given. The chain uses TRBV20-1 and TRBJ2-5; TRBD1 is the table's D call and was not checked against the DNA. Germline V gives CDR1 DFQATT, CDR2 SNEGSKA (reference sequence). The CDR3 length is 19 residues, termini included. The CDR3 sequence is CSAQRQGMGYTFGSGTQYF.

The chain uses TRBV7-9 and TRBJ1-6, with a weak D call TRBD1 (6 bases). CDR1 is SEHNR, CDR2 FQNEAQ, per germline (reference sequence). There are 15 residues in the CDR3. The V gene lost 1 base and the J gene lost 5 bases, with 9 bases spanning the gap. The CDR3 is CASSLVSGDNSPLHF. As DNA, the CDR3 is TGTGCCAGCAGCTTAGTTTCAGGGGATAATTCACCCCTCCACTTT.